One sample yielded the 24 T cell receptor beta chains listed below, sequenced in a study of T cells after posttransplantation cyclophosphamide. The protocol was immunoSEQ multiplex PCR, while the TCRdb copy is restricted to in-frame clones and leaves out a portion. In total the sample includes some 43,000 clones, none of them seen once. Sequenced input: PBMCs. The receptors come from a man aged 40-50 years in good health, CMV-negative, and a related stem cell transplant donor.

Many counts were recorded for this clone. V is TRBV28 and J is TRBJ1-2, with D uncertain. V was shortened by 3 bases and J by 8 bases, with 16 bases between the two germline ends. Germline V gives CDR1 MDHEN, CDR2 SYDVKM. The CDR3 is 14 residues long. This CDR3 is CASSFTRAGEGYTF. In DNA, the CDR3 is TGTGCCAGCAGTTTTACGAGAGCCGGTGAGGGCTACACCTTC.

This clone showed up many times. The chain has TRBV6-5 and TRBJ2-7, with unresolved D. Trimming removed 2 bases at V and 3 bases at J, with 8 bases between. The CDR3 covers 13 residues. Germline CDR1 and CDR2: MNHEY and SVGAGI. CDR3 loop: CASSYGFSYEQYF. CDR3 DNA sequence: TGTGCCAGCAGTTACGGTTTCAGCTACGAGCAGTACTTC.

In this sample, this clone turned up many times. The chain joins TRBV28 to TRBJ2-1, with 10 bases fitting TRBD2. The CDR3 extends over 16 amino acids. Germline CDR1 MDHEN, CDR2 SYDVKM. With V trimmed by 5 bases and J by 4 bases, 8 bases remained unmatched. The CDR3 reads CASSLQLAGLYNEQFF. The CDR3 nucleotides are TGTGCCAGCAGTCTTCAACTAGCGGGACTTTACAATGAGCAGTTCTTC.

This clone was detected many times. The chain links TRBV29-1 to TRBJ2-3, with a weak D call TRBD1 (5 bases). This CDR3 is 14 amino acids long. Germline CDR1 and CDR2: SQVTM and ANQGSEA. Trimming took off 6 bases at V and 4 bases at J, with 17 bases between the two ends. The CDR3 spells CSVRPGHRPDTQYF. In DNA, the CDR3 is TGCAGCGTCCGGCCTGGACACCGACCAGATACGCAGTATTTT.

This clone was picked up many times. For the CDR3, the DNA is TGTGCCAGCAGCCGATTTAGCGGGAGGGCCGAACGGAAGTTCTTC. Amino acid sequence: CASSRFSGRAERKFF. The chain combines TRBV7-7 with TRBJ2-1; 11 bases are shared with TRBD2. Germline V gives CDR1 SSHAT, CDR2 FNYEAQ (reference sequence). The CDR3 runs 15 residues. With 5 bases clipped from V and 14 bases from J, the junction kept 14 bases outside the gene matches.

This clone has a count of ten or more. For the CDR3, the DNA is TGTGCCAGCAGCCTTCAAGGTTCGAGGATCAAGCCCCAGCATTTT. It is translated as CASSLQGSRIKPQHF. The chain couples TRBV7-8 to TRBJ1-5; D not resolved. With 5 bases removed from V and 8 bases from J, the gap between germline ends came to 19 bases. From germline, CDR1 is SGHVS and CDR2 FQNEAQ. The CDR3 is 15 amino acids. The full variable domain, rest sourced from reference TRBV7-8 and TRBJ1-5, is GAGVSQSPRYKVAKRGQDVALRCDPISGHVSLFWYQQALGQGPEFLTYFQNEAQLDKSGLPSDRFFAERPEGSVSTLKIQRTQQEDSAVYLCASSLQGSRIKPQHFGDGTRLSIL.

Many counts were recorded for this clone. The chain carries TRBV7-9 and TRBJ1-4; D call uncertain. CDR1 SEHNR and CDR2 FQNEAQ come from the germline V gene (reference sequence). The CDR3 loop spans 14 amino acids. Between the trimmed V and J ends, which lost 5 bases and 7 bases, there was a span of 14 bases. The CDR3, as DNA: TGTGCCAGCAGCGCTAGCGAGGATCGTGAAAAACTGTTTTTT. It is translated as CASSASEDREKLFF.

This clone was observed at least ten times. J is TRBJ2-2 and V is TRBV7-9, with a tentative D call TRBD1 (6 bases). Germline assignment: CDR1 SEHNR and CDR2 FQNEAQ (reference sequence). V was clipped by 5 bases and J by 8 bases, with 12 bases between them. This CDR3 is built from 13 residues. CDR3: CASSKQGTGELFF. CDR3 coding DNA: TGTGCCAGCAGCAAACAGGGTACAGGGGAGCTGTTTTTT.

The table lists this clone with many counts. The CDR3 bases are TGTGCCAGCAGCCCCAGGACAGGGGGCGGCACTGAAGCTTTCTTT. It is translated as CASSPRTGGGTEAFF. The genes are TRBV9 and TRBJ1-1; 11 nucleotides line up with TRBD1. The CDR3 loop spans 15 amino acids. From germline, CDR1 is SGDLS and CDR2 YYNGEE. V lost 4 bases, J lost 4 bases, and 6 bases stayed unmatched.

This clone has at least ten counts. This rearrangement joins TRBV2 to TRBJ2-7; D may be TRBD2 (5 bases). The CDR3 contains 13 residues. Germline V gene sequence: CDR1 SNHLY, CDR2 FYNNEI. Trimming took 6 bases from V and 7 from J, leaving 16 bases between them. The CDR3 region is CASREDGVGEQYF. DNA of the CDR3: TGTGCCAGCAGGGAGGACGGCGTGGGGGAGCAGTACTTC.

The sample holds many counts of this clone. The chain recombines TRBV28 with TRBJ2-1; possibly TRBD1 for D (6 bases). V was clipped by 10 bases and J by 6 bases, with 13 bases between them. From germline, CDR1 is MDHEN and CDR2 SYDVKM. This CDR3 is built from 12 residues. For the CDR3, the DNA is TGTGCCATCTCAGGGGATCTCAATGAGCAGTTCTTC. The encoded protein is CAISGDLNEQFF.

This clone appeared many times. This chain connects TRBV7-9 to TRBJ2-7; no reliable D call. This CDR3 is built from 12 residues. The V end lost 2 bases, the J end lost 3 bases, and 5 bases lay between the germline ends. Germline CDR1 SEHNR, CDR2 FQNEAQ (reference sequence). The CDR3 nucleotides are TGTGCCAGCAGCTTAAACATCTACGAGCAGTACTTC. Protein sequence: CASSLNIYEQYF.

Only a few counts were recorded for this clone. The chain carries TRBV7-9 and TRBJ2-5, with 9 bases fitting TRBD2. The J call may be in error: the DNA end matches TRBJ2-7 better. CDR1 and CDR2 (germline): SEHNR, FQNEAQ (reference sequence). CDR3 length: 14 amino acids. The CDR3 region has the DNA TGTGCCAGCAGCTTACTAGCGGGAAACTACGAGCAGTACTTC. This sequence encodes CASSLLAGNYEQYF.

At least ten counts were recorded for this clone. The chain joins TRBV9 to TRBJ2-6; 12 bases line up with TRBD1. The ends lost 3 bases at V and 3 bases at J; junction bases unmatched: 7. Germline lookup yields CDR1 SGDLS and CDR2 YYNGEE. This CDR3 has 18 residues. The CDR3 protein is CASSASGTGGSGANVLTF. CDR3 DNA sequence: TGTGCCAGCAGCGCCTCCGGGACAGGGGGCAGTGGGGCCAACGTCCTGACTTTC. The variable domain in full, with the rest retrieved from reference TRBV9 and TRBJ2-6, is DSGVTQTPKHLITATGQRVTLRCSPRSGDLSVYWYQQSLDQGLQFLIQYYNGEERAKGNILERFSAQQFPDLHSELNLSSLELGDSALYFCASSASGTGGSGANVLTFGAGSRLTVL.

This clone was recorded at least ten times. V usage is TRBV6-1 and J usage is TRBJ2-7; D is possibly TRBD1 (6 bases). Germline V lookup: CDR1 MNHNS, CDR2 SASEGT. This CDR3 comprises 13 residues. Trimming removed 7 bases at V and 1 base at J, with 11 bases between. This CDR3 reads CASNRDISYEQYF. In DNA form, the CDR3 reads TGTGCCAGCAACAGGGACATATCCTACGAGCAGTACTTC.

This clone was recorded at least ten times. The chain is built from TRBV6-5 and TRBJ1-2, with D tentatively TRBD1 (5 bases). V lost 5 bases and J lost 7, with 8 bases in between. CDR3 length equals 11 residues. Germline lookup yields CDR1 MNHEY and CDR2 SVGAGI. The CDR3 sequence is CASSQGVGYTF. The CDR3 DNA reads as TGTGCCAGCAGTCAAGGGGTTGGCTACACCTTC.

This clone occurred many times. V is TRBV28 and J is TRBJ1-2; D might be TRBD1 (6 bases). The CDR3 has 16 amino acids. V was clipped by 2 bases and J by 0 bases, with 13 bases between them. Germline CDR1 and CDR2: MDHEN and SYDVKM. This chain's CDR3 is CASSLRTDSSNYGYTF. The CDR3 coding sequence is TGTGCCAGCAGTTTACGGACAGATTCTTCTAACTATGGCTACACCTTC.

This clone was seen ten or more times. This chain uses TRBV6-5 with TRBJ2-1, with a tentative D call TRBD2 (6 bases). This CDR3 spans 14 amino acids. Germline CDR1 is MNHEY and CDR2 is SVGAGI. V dropped 6 bases and J dropped 10 bases, with 19 bases sitting between them. CDR3 sequence (DNA): TGTGCCAGCAGACCGGGCCTAGGAGGAGGGGAGCAGTTCTTC. This gives the protein CASRPGLGGGEQFF.

This clone has at least ten counts. The DNA of the CDR3 is TGTGCCAGCAGCTTATTAGCGGGCAGACAAGAGACCCAGTACTTC. This gives the protein CASSLLAGRQETQYF. The J gene is TRBJ2-5, the V gene TRBV11-2; 7 bases map to TRBD2. Per germline, CDR1 SGHAT and CDR2 FQNNGV. The V gene end was trimmed by 2 bases and the J gene end by 2 bases; junction bases not matched to a gene: 5. This CDR3 comprises 15 residues.

This clone was observed at least ten times. The chain has TRBV29-1 and TRBJ2-7, with D maybe TRBD1 (6 bases). Per the germline V gene, CDR1 is SQVTM and CDR2 is ANQGSEA. The CDR3 extends over 13 amino acids. Deletions cut 6 bases from V and 2 bases from J, with 14 bases between. CDR3 region: CSVGTPVTYEQYF. The DNA for the CDR3 is TGCAGCGTAGGGACACCGGTTACCTACGAGCAGTACTTC.

This clone was detected ten times or more. The V gene is TRBV4-3, the J gene TRBJ2-3; TRBD2 agrees at 11 bases. Germline V gene lookup returns CDR1 LGHNA and CDR2 YSLEER. There are 18 residues in the CDR3. Trimming at V came to 2 bases and at J to 6 bases, leaving 13 bases not matched to a gene. CDR3 in DNA: TGCGCCAGCAGCCAACAACTAGCGGGAGCAACCATTCCCGATACGCAGTATTTT. This sequence encodes CASSQQLAGATIPDTQYF.

The table lists this clone with many counts. V usage is TRBV28 and J usage is TRBJ2-1; TRBD2 agrees at 10 bases. Germline V gene sequence: CDR1 MDHEN, CDR2 SYDVKM. The V gene end was trimmed by 1 base and the J gene end by 9 bases; junction bases not matched to a gene: 6. This CDR3 is 15 amino acids long. CDR3 in amino acids: CASSLLASGRGEQFF. In DNA form, the CDR3 reads TGTGCCAGCAGTTTATTGGCTAGCGGGAGAGGTGAGCAGTTCTTC.

This clone appeared many times. This chain uses TRBV19 with TRBJ2-7; 7 nucleotides match TRBD1. Germline lookup yields CDR1 LNHDA and CDR2 SQIVND (reference sequence). Losses at the gene ends were 3 bases for V and 0 bases for J; bases not matched to a gene: 5. This CDR3 contains 15 residues. The DNA of the CDR3 is TGTGCCAGTAGTATCCGCTGGGACAGCTCCTACGAGCAGTACTTC. Its translation: CASSIRWDSSYEQYF.

Only a few counts were recorded for this clone. The chain has TRBV7-9 and TRBJ2-5; D unclear. TRBJ2-7 matches the DNA end more closely, so the J call is doubtful. The CDR3 spans 13 residues. Per germline, CDR1 SEHNR and CDR2 FQNEAQ (reference sequence). This CDR3 reads CASSLTYSYEQYF. The DNA of the CDR3 is TGTGCCAGCAGCTTGACATACTCCTACGAGCAGTACTTC.